The 22 T cell receptor beta chains in this list originate from one sample, sequenced in a study of blood T cell repertoires in COVID-19. Produced via immunoSEQ multiplex PCR; TCRdb's table is partial and in-frame only. The top ten hold approximately 8% of the sample, which has roughly 300,000 clones, approximately 89% seen once. The sequenced sample was peripheral blood. The source of these receptors is a woman aged 50 to 60 who had recovered from COVID-19.

This clone occurred once. The chain uses TRBV5-6 and TRBJ2-5, with a weak D call TRBD1 (6 bases). This CDR3 contains 14 residues. Trimming left V 5 bases short and J 6 bases short, with 17 bases between. Germline CDR1 and CDR2: SGHDT and YYEEEE. The CDR3 DNA follows: TGTGCCAGCAGACCGAGTCAGGGGTTGAAGACCCAGTACTTC. This gives the protein CASRPSQGLKTQYF. Based on the CDR3 plus reference TRBV5-6 and TRBJ2-5, the full variable domain is DAGVTQSPTHLIKTRGQQVTLRCSPKSGHDTVSWYQQALGQGPQFIFQYYEEEERQRGNFPDRFSGHQFPNYSSELNVNALLLGDSALYLCASRPSQGLKTQYFGPGTRLLVL.

The CDR3 bases are TGTGCCAGCAGCTATAGCGGGGGGTCTGGGTGGCAGTTCTTC. Its protein product is CASSYSGGSGWQFF. This chain joins TRBV6-2 or TRBV6-3 and TRBJ2-1; TRBD2 aligns across 10 bases. Germline trimming cut 6 bases from V and 12 bases from J; bases unmatched to any gene: 11. Germline V gives CDR1 MNHEY, CDR2 SVGEGT. This CDR3 spans 14 amino acids.

This clone was counted only a few times. The chain carries TRBV6-2 or TRBV6-3 and TRBJ1-5; D is uncertain. The CDR3 spans 12 residues. Between the trimmed V and J ends, which lost 5 bases and 5 bases, there was a span of 7 bases. Germline V gene sequence: CDR1 MNHEY, CDR2 SVGEGT. The CDR3 DNA is TGTGCCAGCAGTAACCCGGATCAGCCCCAGCATTTT. Amino acids: CASSNPDQPQHF.

This clone was seen only once. The chain carries TRBV19 and TRBJ2-1; 16 nucleotides match TRBD2. The germline gives CDR1 LNHDA, CDR2 SQIVND (reference sequence). The CDR3 consists of 19 residues. The junction had 12 bases not matched to a gene; V was cut back by 3 bases and J by 7 bases. The CDR3 region is CASSISGTSGGAFHNEQFF. In DNA form, the CDR3 reads TGTGCCAGTAGTATTTCCGGGACTAGCGGGGGGGCGTTTCATAATGAGCAGTTCTTC.

Comments on this clone: A junction end diverges from the germline sequence, so it may reflect a read error. V and J are TRBV5-1 and TRBJ2-2, with 14 bases fitting TRBD2. The length of the CDR3 is 16 residues. Germline V gene data show CDR1 as SGHRS and CDR2 as YFSETQ. In nucleotides, the CDR3 is TGCGCCAGCAGTTTGGAGGGACTAGCGGGAGCCGGGGAGCTGTTTTTT. This translates into CASSLEGLAGAGELFF.

The chain recombines TRBV7-2 with TRBJ2-4; 8 nucleotides agree with TRBD1. CDR3 length: 16 amino acids. The V segment lost 3 bases and the J segment 2 bases; nucleotides outside the gene matches: 6. Germline loops: CDR1 SGHTA, CDR2 FQGNSA. CDR3 protein: CASSFRTGLTKNIQYF. In nucleotides, the CDR3 is TGTGCCAGCAGCTTCAGGACAGGGTTGACCAAAAACATTCAGTACTTC.

The chain carries TRBV27 and TRBJ1-5; D unclear. V was clipped by 6 bases and J by 5 bases, with 11 bases between them. The CDR3 has 13 amino acids. Germline V gene data show CDR1 as MNHEY and CDR2 as SMNVEV (reference sequence). The CDR3 region is CASSHNRDQPQHF. The CDR3 bases are TGTGCCAGCAGCCACAACAGAGATCAGCCCCAGCATTTT.

This clone has just one count. The chain combines TRBV28 with TRBJ2-7, with D possibly matching TRBD2 (5 bases). The CDR3 sequence is 12 residues long. Germline V gene data show CDR1 as MDHEN and CDR2 as SYDVKM. V was cut by 5 bases and J by 4 bases, with 9 bases left in between. The CDR3 region is CASSQGLYEQYF. For the CDR3, the DNA is TGTGCCAGCAGTCAAGGACTGTACGAGCAGTACTTC. Looking up the rest from reference TRBV28 and TRBJ2-7 gives the full variable domain: DVKVTQSSRYLVKRTGEKVFLECVQDMDHENMFWYRQDPGLGLRLIYFSYDVKMKEKGDIPEGYSVSREKKERFSLILESASTNQTSMYLCASSQGLYEQYFGPGTRLTVT.

The genes are TRBV18 and TRBJ2-2; maybe TRBD2 (6 bases). Germline loops: CDR1 KGHSH, CDR2 LQKENI. Trimming pared 2 bases from V and 3 bases from J, leaving 10 bases between. This CDR3 has 15 amino acids. In DNA form, the CDR3 reads TGTGCCAGCTCACCAAAGGGAGGTGACACCGGGGAGCTGTTTTTT. Its translation is CASSPKGGDTGELFF. Combining the CDR3 with reference TRBV18 and TRBJ2-2 gives the whole variable domain NAGVMQNPRHLVRRRGQEARLRCSPMKGHSHVYWYRQLPEEGLKFMVYLQKENIIDESGMPKERFSAEFPKEGPSILRIQQVVRGDSAAYFCASSPKGGDTGELFFGEGSRLTVL.

The chain uses TRBV28 and TRBJ2-6; TRBD1 matches at 7 bases. Trimming removed 6 bases from V and 1 base from J; junction bases left unmatched: 6. CDR3 length: 16 residues. Germline V gene data show CDR1 as MDHEN and CDR2 as SYDVKM. The DNA of the CDR3 is TGTGCCAGCAGCTCCGGGACAGTATCTGGGGCCAACGTCCTGACTTTC. Its translation: CASSSGTVSGANVLTF.

V usage is TRBV9 and J usage is TRBJ1-4; D is ambiguous. Germline assignment: CDR1 SGDLS and CDR2 YYNGEE. Trimming took off 1 base at V and 3 bases at J, with 7 bases between the two ends. This CDR3 contains 14 residues. The CDR3 coding sequence is TGTGCCAGCAGCGTATCTCCGGCTAATGAAAAACTGTTTTTT. Translated: CASSVSPANEKLFF.

This clone was counted between two and nine times. The V gene is TRBV6-4, the J gene TRBJ2-1, with a weak D call TRBD2 (7 bases). This CDR3 comprises 14 residues. Germline-derived CDR1 and CDR2 are MRHNA and SNTAGT. The V end lost 4 bases, the J end lost 9 bases, and 16 bases lay between the germline ends. In DNA, the CDR3 is TGTGCCAGCAGTGGACTAGCCGGAGGGGGTGAGCAGTTCTTC. It encodes CASSGLAGGGEQFF.

This chain joins TRBV18 and TRBJ2-7, with D perhaps TRBD1 (6 bases). The CDR3 consists of 14 residues. Germline V gene sequence: CDR1 KGHSH, CDR2 LQKENI. The V and J ends lost 6 bases and 12 bases respectively, with 24 bases between them. The CDR3 region is CASSQTELQGLTYF. The CDR3 DNA is TGTGCCAGCTCGCAGACCGAGTTACAGGGTTTGACGTACTTC. The full variable domain, in which reference TRBV18 and TRBJ2-7 provide the parts outside the CDR3, is NAGVMQNPRHLVRRRGQEARLRCSPMKGHSHVYWYRQLPEEGLKFMVYLQKENIIDESGMPKERFSAEFPKEGPSILRIQQVVRGDSAAYFCASSQTELQGLTYFGPGTRLTVT.

This chain uses TRBV5-4 with TRBJ1-2, with D maybe TRBD1 (5 bases). The V gene lost 0 bases and the J gene lost 7 bases, with 22 bases spanning the gap. The CDR3 has 17 amino acids. CDR1 and CDR2 (germline): SGHNT, YYREEE (reference sequence). The CDR3 spells CASSLAGTGHWGTGYTF. In nucleotides, the CDR3 is TGTGCCAGCAGCTTGGCTGGCACAGGACACTGGGGTACTGGCTACACCTTC.

The chain employs TRBV19 and TRBJ1-5; 7 bases fit TRBD1. With V trimmed by 10 bases and J by 1 base, 16 bases remained unmatched. CDR1 is LNHDA and CDR2 is SQIVND in the germline V gene (reference sequence). The CDR3 totals 17 residues. The CDR3 DNA reads TGTGCCACCACTACAGCGAAAGGGGGCGGCAGCAATCAGCCCCAGCATTTT. Its translation: CATTTAKGGGSNQPQHF. The full variable domain, its missing parts supplied by reference TRBV19 and TRBJ1-5, is DGGITQSPKYLFRKEGQNVTLSCEQNLNHDAMYWYRQDPGQGLRLIYYSQIVNDFQKGDIAEGYSVSREKKESFPLTVTSAQKNPTAFYLCATTTAKGGGSNQPQHFGDGTRLSIL.

This clone was seen more than once but under ten times. This chain joins TRBV19 and TRBJ1-1; D call uncertain. Germline values: CDR1 LNHDA, CDR2 SQIVND (reference sequence). The V gene lost 3 bases and the J gene lost 1 base, with 9 bases spanning the gap. The CDR3 is made up of 14 amino acids. The CDR3 protein is CASSILGGNTEAFF. The CDR3 DNA follows: TGTGCCAGTAGTATTCTGGGAGGGAACACTGAAGCTTTCTTT.

With regard to this clone: Other DNA sequences within the sample encode an identical CDR3. The chain employs TRBV7-2 and TRBJ1-4, with D perhaps matching TRBD1 (5 bases). Deletions cut 3 bases from V and 2 bases from J, with 7 bases between. The CDR3 totals 14 residues. Germline CDR1 and CDR2: SGHTA and FQGNSA. Here the CDR3 DNA reads TGTGCCAGCAGCTTGGGGGGGACTAATGAAAAACTGTTTTTT. This encodes CASSLGGTNEKLFF.

This chain joins TRBV11-2 and TRBJ2-2; TRBD2 might be the D (6 bases). This CDR3 comprises 15 residues. Looked up from germline, CDR1 is SGHAT and CDR2 is FQNNGV. V was pared by 1 base and J by 5 bases, with 11 bases between. CDR3 bases: TGTGCCAGCAGCTTAGCCGGGGGAAGAACCGGGGAGCTGTTTTTT. Protein: CASSLAGGRTGELFF.

The rearrangement uses TRBV28 and TRBJ1-6; D possibly corresponds to TRBD1 (5 bases). V lost 2 bases and J 10 bases, leaving 15 bases between the germline ends. Germline V gives CDR1 MDHEN, CDR2 SYDVKM. The length of the CDR3 is 15 residues. In nucleotides, the CDR3 is TGTGCCAGCAGTTTAAGGGTGGGGACTGTCTCACCCCTCCACTTT. Translating gives CASSLRVGTVSPLHF. The complete variable domain, with remaining parts taken from reference TRBV28 and TRBJ1-6, reads DVKVTQSSRYLVKRTGEKVFLECVQDMDHENMFWYRQDPGLGLRLIYFSYDVKMKEKGDIPEGYSVSREKKERFSLILESASTNQTSMYLCASSLRVGTVSPLHFGNGTRLTVT.

This clone is a singleton in its sample. The chain employs TRBV3-1 (or the pseudogene TRBV3-2) and TRBJ1-6; maybe TRBD1 (5 bases). The CDR3 totals 16 residues. Germline values: CDR1 LGHDT, CDR2 YNNKEL (reference sequence). V was clipped by 1 base and J by 7 bases, with 14 bases between them. The CDR3 DNA reads as TGTGCCAGCAGCCAAGTCCCGGGCACAGGAAATTCACCCCTCCACTTT. Translation gives CASSQVPGTGNSPLHF.

The genes are TRBV29-1 and TRBJ2-2, with D hard to call. CDR1 and CDR2 from the germline V gene are SQVTM and ANQGSEA. There are 11 residues in the CDR3. The ends were cut back, 7 bases at V and 1 base at J, with 4 bases in the middle. The CDR3 region has the DNA TGCAGCGCCAGGAACACCGGGGAGCTGTTTTTT. Its translation is CSARNTGELFF.

The chain links TRBV15 to TRBJ1-2, with 7 bases fitting TRBD1. Germline CDR1 reads LNHNV; CDR2 reads YYDKDF (reference sequence). V shed 0 bases, J shed 9 bases, and the junction held 7 bases outside the gene matches. This CDR3 has 14 amino acids. CDR3 bases: TGTGCCACCAGCAGAGATCAAGGGGGCAATCGCTACACCTTC. It specifies CATSRDQGGNRYTF. Based on the CDR3 plus reference TRBV15 and TRBJ1-2, the full variable domain is DAMVIQNPRYQVTQFGKPVTLSCSQTLNHNVMYWYQQKSSQAPKLLFHYYDKDFNNEADTPDNFQSRRPNTSFCFLDIRSPGLGDTAMYLCATSRDQGGNRYTFGSGTRLTVV.